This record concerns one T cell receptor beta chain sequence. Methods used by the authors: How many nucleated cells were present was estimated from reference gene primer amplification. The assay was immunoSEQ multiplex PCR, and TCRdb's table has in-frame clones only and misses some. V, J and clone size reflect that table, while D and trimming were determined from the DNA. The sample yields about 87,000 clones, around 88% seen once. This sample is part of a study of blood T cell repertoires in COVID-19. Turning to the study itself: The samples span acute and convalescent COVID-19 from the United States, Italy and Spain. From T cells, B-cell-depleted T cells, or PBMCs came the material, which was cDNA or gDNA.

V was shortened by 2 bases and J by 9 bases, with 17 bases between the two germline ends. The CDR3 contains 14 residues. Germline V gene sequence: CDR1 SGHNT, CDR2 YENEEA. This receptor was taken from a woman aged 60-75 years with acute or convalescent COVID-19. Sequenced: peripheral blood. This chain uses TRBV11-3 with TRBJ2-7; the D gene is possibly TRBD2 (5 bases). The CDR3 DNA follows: TGTGCCAGCAGCTTACAAGGGAATGTCCGGGGGCAGTACTTC. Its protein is CASSLQGNVRGQYF.